The 27 T cell receptor beta chains in this list originate from one sample, sequenced in a study of T cell repertoires in cytomegalovirus infection. One entry per CDR3 protein, called by TCRdb with MiXCR from the reads. The table has about 570,000 distinct CDR3 sequences, 40% seen once. Their cognate antigens are unknown. The sample here was cultured PBMCs, taken from culture after CMV antigen stimulation. The receptors derive from a human donor in good health (CMV status not recorded). Some clones in this sample may be carry-over from other donors' samples.

This clonotype was found many times. The chain carries TRBV12-3 or TRBV12-4 and TRBJ2-3; TRBD1 matches at 10 bases. J was trimmed by 1 base and V by 3 bases; bases with no gene match: 1. The CDR3 has 15 residues. CDR3 coding DNA: TGTGCCAGCAGTTTTGGGACAGGGGGCACAGATACGCAGTATTTT. Translating it yields CASSFGTGGTDTQYF.

To note about this clonotype: At one of its ends the junction is not consistent with the germline gene, which may arise from a read error. V gene TRBV6-6 combines with J gene TRBJ1-2; possible D gene TRBD1, 5 bases. The CDR3 is 15 residues long. Germline values: CDR1 MNHNY, CDR2 SVGAGI (reference sequence). CDR3 in amino acids: CASSDSWGGHYGYTF. CDR3 coding DNA: TGTGCCAGCAGTGACTCTTGGGGCGGCCACTATGGCTACACCTTC.

The chain is built from TRBV7-8 and TRBJ1-5; 9 nucleotides agree with TRBD1. Germline V CDR1 and CDR2: SGHVS, FQNEAQ. V dropped 4 bases and J dropped 7; count of bases not matched to a gene: 5. The CDR3 length is 14 residues. CDR3: CASSSGTGLQPQHF. The CDR3, as DNA: TGTGCCAGCAGCTCCGGGACAGGGTTACAGCCCCAGCATTTT. Complete variable domain (other parts from reference TRBV7-8 and TRBJ1-5): GAGVSQSPRYKVAKRGQDVALRCDPISGHVSLFWYQQALGQGPEFLTYFQNEAQLDKSGLPSDRFFAERPEGSVSTLKIQRTQQEDSAVYLCASSSGTGLQPQHFGDGTRLSIL.

Points on this clonotype: One end of the junction fails to match germline, which may point to a read error. The rearrangement joins TRBV6-1 to TRBJ1-5; D gene unclear. Germline lookup yields CDR1 MNHNS and CDR2 SASEGT. The CDR3 totals 14 residues. The CDR3 DNA sequence: TGTGCCAGCAGTGCGGGTCTGGGAAATCCGCCCCAGCATTTT. This encodes CASSAGLGNPPQHF.

Here the CDR3 reads CASSLRTGGGGGYEQFF. CDR3 nucleotides: TGTGCCAGCAGCCTGCGGACAGGGGGGGGTGGGGGGTATGAGCAGTTCTTC. The chain has TRBV7-8 and TRBJ2-1; 10 bases fit TRBD1. V trimming: 5 bases; J trimming: 8 bases; junction bases outside the gene matches: 15. The CDR3 sequence is 17 residues long. Germline CDR1 reads SGHVS; CDR2 reads FQNEAQ.

There are a few counts of this clonotype. The V call is TRBV11-2, the J call TRBJ2-1; D not resolved. CDR1 is SGHAT, CDR2 FQNNGV, per germline. Trimming stripped 6 bases from V and 1 base from J, with 7 bases between. The CDR3 runs 13 residues. CDR3 residues: CASRRPSYNEQFF. The CDR3 nucleotides read TGTGCCAGCAGGCGGCCTTCCTACAATGAGCAGTTCTTC.

This clonotype was observed a handful of times. The CDR3 region is CASSSGRASNYGYTF. CDR3 nucleotides: TGTGCCAGCAGCTCCGGCAGGGCGAGTAACTATGGCTACACCTTC. V gene TRBV11-2 combines with J gene TRBJ1-2, with a possible D match to TRBD1 (5 bases). Trimming took 4 bases from V and 1 from J, leaving 13 bases between them. CDR3 length: 15 amino acids. Germline CDR1 and CDR2: SGHAT and FQNNGV.

The V gene is TRBV2, the J gene TRBJ2-1; a possible D gene is TRBD2 (6 bases). The CDR3 has 15 residues. Trimming removed 1 base from V and 1 base from J, with 8 bases in between. CDR1 is SNHLY, CDR2 FYNNEI, per germline. For the CDR3, the DNA is TGTGCCAGCAGTGAAGGCCTAGCGTCCTACAATGAGCAGTTCTTC. It specifies CASSEGLASYNEQFF.

The rearrangement links TRBV2 to TRBJ1-2; D ambiguous. The CDR3 loop spans 17 amino acids. Germline V gene data show CDR1 as SNHLY and CDR2 as FYNNEI. The V gene lost 1 base and the J gene lost 0 bases, with 15 bases spanning the gap. DNA for the CDR3: TGTGCCAGCAGTGAAGAGGTGGCAGTACTAGCTAACTATGGCTACACCTTC. Translation gives CASSEEVAVLANYGYTF.

The chain has TRBV7-8 and TRBJ2-7; 9 nucleotides match TRBD1. CDR1 is SGHVS, CDR2 FQNEAQ, per germline. After removal of 5 bases from V and 2 bases from J, the junction contained 4 bases not matched to a gene. The CDR3 is 14 amino acids. The CDR3 protein is CASSGRDRAYEQYF. Here the CDR3 DNA reads TGTGCCAGCAGCGGCCGGGACAGGGCCTACGAGCAGTACTTC.

CDR3 residues: CASTRGWTGVNEQYF. The CDR3 nucleotides read TGTGCCAGCACCCGAGGCTGGACAGGCGTCAACGAGCAGTACTTC. V gene TRBV11-2 combines with J gene TRBJ2-7, with TRBD1 identical over 7 bases. Germline V gene lookup returns CDR1 SGHAT and CDR2 FQNNGV. V dropped 7 bases and J dropped 5; count of bases not matched to a gene: 14. The CDR3 extends over 15 amino acids.

J is TRBJ2-7 and V is TRBV5-4, with a tentative D call TRBD2 (5 bases). V lost 0 bases and J lost 2, with 9 bases in between. CDR3 length: 14 amino acids. Per the germline V gene, CDR1 is SGHNT and CDR2 is YYREEE (reference sequence). The CDR3 loop is CASSLAGMPYEQYF. The DNA of the CDR3 is TGTGCCAGCAGCTTGGCGGGAATGCCCTACGAGCAGTACTTC.

This clonotype has more than one count but fewer than ten. The chain uses TRBV7-9 and TRBJ1-2, with D possibly matching TRBD1 (5 bases). This CDR3 spans 15 amino acids. V lost 4 bases and J lost 4, with 16 bases in between. From germline, CDR1 is SEHNR and CDR2 FQNEAQ (reference sequence). The chain's CDR3 is CASSSNHDSSYGYTF. CDR3 in DNA: TGTGCCAGCAGCTCGAACCACGACAGTTCCTATGGCTACACCTTC.

This chain joins TRBV12-3 or TRBV12-4 and TRBJ2-5; D is perhaps TRBD1 (5 bases). V was trimmed by 7 bases and J by 4 bases, leaving 19 bases between them. This CDR3 is built from 15 residues. This CDR3 reads CASTLRGFQGETQYF. In nucleotides, the CDR3 is TGTGCCAGCACCTTAAGGGGTTTCCAAGGAGAGACCCAGTACTTC.

This clonotype was picked up a small number of times. The DNA for the CDR3 is TGTGCCAGCAGCCAAGATACGGGGTACGAGCAGTACTTC. It is translated as CASSQDTGYEQYF. The chain couples TRBV14 to TRBJ2-7; possibly TRBD2 for D (5 bases). This CDR3 has 13 residues. V was shortened by 0 bases and J by 4 bases, with 7 bases between the two germline ends. CDR1 and CDR2 (germline): SGHDN, FVKESK.

This clonotype was recorded a few times. The CDR3 loop is CAIRREGALYEQYF. DNA for the CDR3: TGTGCCATCAGGAGGGAGGGTGCCTTATACGAGCAGTACTTC. The rearrangement joins TRBV10-3 to TRBJ2-7, with TRBD2 matching 7 bases. This CDR3 spans 14 amino acids. CDR1 and CDR2 (germline): ENHRY, SYGVKD. V lost 6 bases and J lost 4; bases outside the gene matches: 9.

The chain uses TRBV7-8 and TRBJ2-7; TRBD2 aligns across 10 bases. Germline CDR1 reads SGHVS; CDR2 reads FQNEAQ. J was trimmed by 6 bases and V by 3 bases; bases with no gene match: 5. CDR3 size: 14 residues. CDR3 nucleotide sequence: TGTGCCAGCAGCTTTGCTAGCGGGAGAGGCGAGCAGTACTTC. Protein product: CASSFASGRGEQYF. Filled out from reference TRBV7-8 and TRBJ2-7, the complete variable domain reads GAGVSQSPRYKVAKRGQDVALRCDPISGHVSLFWYQQALGQGPEFLTYFQNEAQLDKSGLPSDRFFAERPEGSVSTLKIQRTQQEDSAVYLCASSFASGRGEQYFGPGTRLTVT.

This chain uses TRBV12-5 with TRBJ2-1; D is ambiguous. Trimming pared 6 bases from V and 3 bases from J, leaving 3 bases between. Germline V CDR1 and CDR2: LGHNT, FRNRAP. The CDR3 is 11 residues long. This chain's CDR3 is CASGNYNEQFF. DNA for the CDR3: TGTGCTAGTGGGAACTACAATGAGCAGTTCTTC.

The chain carries TRBV7-1 and TRBJ1-1; TRBD1 is a possible D gene (6 bases). TRBV7-1 has ORF status, its function being uncertain. The ends were cut back, 5 bases at V and 1 base at J, with 14 bases in the middle. The CDR3 totals 15 residues. CDR3 protein: CASSPRLGQNTEAFF. The CDR3 region has the DNA TGTGCCAGCAGCCCCAGACTGGGACAGAACACTGAAGCTTTCTTT.

The CDR3: CASSLRPHPGRELFF. CDR3 DNA: TGTGCCAGCAGCCTAAGGCCCCACCCTGGCCGGGAGCTGTTTTTT. The chain combines TRBV3-1 with TRBJ2-2; the D is unclear. Germline CDR1 LGHDT, CDR2 YNNKEL (reference sequence). The CDR3 consists of 15 residues. Trimming stripped 4 bases from V and 9 bases from J, with 18 bases between.

J is TRBJ2-5 and V is TRBV27; 8 nucleotides match TRBD2. The CDR3 is 14 residues long. V lost 5 bases and J lost 4; bases outside the gene matches: 6. Germline V lookup: CDR1 MNHEY, CDR2 SMNVEV (reference sequence). The CDR3 reads CASSIRGGRETQYF. For the CDR3, the DNA is TGTGCCAGCAGTATTCGGGGGGGCCGAGAGACCCAGTACTTC.

The sample holds a few counts of this clonotype. This chain uses TRBV7-9 with TRBJ1-6; TRBD1 matches 7 bases. J was trimmed by 4 bases and V by 5 bases; bases with no gene match: 17. The CDR3 is 19 amino acids. Germline V gives CDR1 SEHNR, CDR2 FQNEAQ (reference sequence). The CDR3 spells CASSPARDSLGRYNSPLHF. In DNA, the CDR3 is TGTGCCAGCAGCCCAGCCAGGGACAGCCTCGGTCGGTATAATTCACCCCTCCACTTT.

This clonotype appeared a few times. The rearrangement uses TRBV7-2 and TRBJ1-5; D perhaps matches TRBD1 (5 bases). Germline CDR1 SGHTA, CDR2 FQGNSA. The germline V and J ends were trimmed by 7 bases and 8 bases, with 18 bases remaining between them. The CDR3 totals 14 residues. DNA of the CDR3: TGTGCCAGCAACCTGGGTGGGGGAGCGGAGCCCCAGCATTTT. The encoded protein is CASNLGGGAEPQHF.

V usage is TRBV10-3 and J usage is TRBJ2-3; 8 bases agree with TRBD2. Germline V lookup: CDR1 ENHRY, CDR2 SYGVKD. CDR3 length equals 14 residues. Unmatched junction bases numbered 5, after V lost 4 bases and J lost 5 bases. The CDR3 sequence: CAISVRREGDTQYF. Here the CDR3 DNA reads TGTGCCATCAGTGTACGACGGGAGGGAGATACGCAGTATTTT.

The rearrangement uses TRBV20-1 and TRBJ2-1; 12 nucleotides agree with TRBD2. The CDR3 is made up of 17 amino acids. CDR1 and CDR2 from the germline V gene are DFQATT and SNEGSKA (reference sequence). Trimming cost V 2 bases and J 2 bases; bases outside gene matches: 7. CDR3 coding DNA: TGCAGTGCTAGACAAACTAGCGGGAGGCCTACCTACAATGAGCAGTTCTTC. Protein sequence: CSARQTSGRPTYNEQFF.

The chain uses TRBV27 and TRBJ2-1, with 10 bases matching TRBD2. CDR3 length: 16 residues. With 6 bases clipped from V and 4 bases from J, the junction kept 9 bases outside the gene matches. Per germline, CDR1 MNHEY and CDR2 SMNVEV (reference sequence). CDR3 loop: CASRLSGRAYYNEQFF. The CDR3 DNA reads TGTGCCAGCAGGCTGAGCGGGAGGGCCTATTACAATGAGCAGTTCTTC.

The chain has TRBV20-1 and TRBJ1-5, with D tentatively TRBD1 (5 bases). The ends were cut back, 6 bases at V and 3 bases at J, with 9 bases in the middle. The CDR3 covers 12 residues. Germline V gene sequence: CDR1 DFQATT, CDR2 SNEGSKA (reference sequence). The CDR3 here is CSARDPNQPQHF. The DNA for the CDR3 is TGCAGTGCAAGGGACCCCAATCAGCCCCAGCATTTT.